This T cell receptor (beta chain) was identified in a study of Tregs in tolerant kidney transplant recipients. Study-level findings and limits: No direct test of biological reproducibility was done here.

Data came from immunoSEQ multiplex PCR; TCRdb stores just in-frame clones and leaves some out. Altogether tens of thousands of clones are present, about 88% being singletons, with the ten largest covering approximately 0.39%. The germline CDR1 and CDR2 sequences are MNHEY and SMNVEV (reference sequence). The CDR3 is 18 amino acids. Details on this clone: Its antigen remains unknown.

This receptor was identified in a human donor who received a combined kidney and bone marrow transplant. The V gene is TRBV27, the J gene TRBJ2-5, with TRBD2 matching over 14 bases. The J call is uncertain, as TRBJ2-7 better fits the DNA end. The sequences come from CD4+ T cells from blood, collected before the transplant. CDR3 bases: TGTGCCAGCAGTTCCTACGGGACTAGCGGGAGTAGGTCCTACGAGCAGTACTTC. It encodes CASSSYGTSGSRSYEQYF.